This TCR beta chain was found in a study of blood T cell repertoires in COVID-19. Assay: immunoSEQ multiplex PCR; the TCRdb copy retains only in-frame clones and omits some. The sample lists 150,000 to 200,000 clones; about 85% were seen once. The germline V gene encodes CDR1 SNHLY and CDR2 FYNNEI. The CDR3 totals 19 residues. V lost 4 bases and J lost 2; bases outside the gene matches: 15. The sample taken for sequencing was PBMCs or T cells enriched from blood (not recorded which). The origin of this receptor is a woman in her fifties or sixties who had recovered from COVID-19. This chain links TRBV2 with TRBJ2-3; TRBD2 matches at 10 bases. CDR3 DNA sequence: TGTGCCAGCAGTGTCTCACTAGCGGGAACCCGGCGCCTCACAGATACGCAGTATTTT. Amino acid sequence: CASSVSLAGTRRLTDTQYF.